These T cell receptor beta chains were read from a single sample in a study of blood T cells in healthy people across ages. TCRdb reanalysed the 5' RACE reads using MiXCR and keeps one entry per CDR3 protein. The sample consists of 1.5 million to 2 million distinct CDR3 sequences, approximately 30% of them appearing once. The sequenced material came from blood. The receptors shown here come from a woman in her twenties or thirties in good health. Each CDR3 is given with its conserved first and last residue. The order of the fields is clone size, D gene, V gene, J gene, CDR3 DNA, CDR3 protein. The D gene is left open where the match is weak. Clone size is given for some rows only: seen once, a few or many times, or a class if the clone is expanded.

many	TRBD2	TRBV2	TRBJ2-1	TGTGCCAGCAGTGTCCAGCGGGGGGACAATGAGCAGTTCTTC	CASSVQRGDNEQFF
many	TRBD1	TRBV11-2	TRBJ1-2	TGTGCCAGCTCGCCCCGGGGACAGGGTGGCGACTATGGCTACACCTTC	CASSPRGQGGDYGYTF
.	.	TRBV20-1	TRBJ1-2	TGCAGTGCTAGTGGCCCAAAGGACAGAGGTGGAGGCTACACCTTC	CSASGPKDRGGGYTF
few	.	TRBV6-1	TRBJ2-1	TGTGCCAGCAGTGAACATGGGGGTGGGAGGATAAATGAGCAGTTCTTC	CASSEHGGGRINEQFF
.	TRBD1	TRBV11-2	TRBJ1-2	TGTGCCAGCAGCTCAATGGGACAGACCGCAGATGGCTACACCTTC	CASSSMGQTADGYTF
few	.	TRBV9	TRBJ1-2	TGTGCCAGCAGCGTAGCCCCGACAGAGACCTTTGACTATGGCTACACCTTC	CASSVAPTETFDYGYTF
.	.	TRBV7-2	TRBJ2-3	TGTGCCAGCAGCTCCCCCCATCATCGCGGTACGCAGTATTTT	CASSSPHHRGTQYF
few	.	TRBV20-1	TRBJ2-1	TGCAGTGCGCGGACTGGGGCCAATGAGCAGTTCTTC	CSARTGANEQFF
.	.	TRBV3-1	TRBJ1-3	TGTGCCAGCAGCCCCAGAGGGGGGATTAGAAACACCATATATTTT	CASSPRGGIRNTIYF
.	.	TRBV5-1	TRBJ2-7	TGCGCCAGCAGCTCAGGACTCTTTAATCGATGGGCCACAACCTATGAGCAGTACTTC	CASSSGLFNRWATTYEQYF
once	.	TRBV5-1	TRBJ2-3	TGCGCCAGCAGCTTATTTTCCTCCCTGATACCAGATACGCAGTATTTT	CASSLFSSLIPDTQYF
.	.	TRBV7-6	TRBJ2-1	TGTGCCAGCAGCTCTAATAAGCTAAGGGGAACACCCTACAATGAGCAGTTCTTC	CASSSNKLRGTPYNEQFF
few	TRBD1	TRBV12-3/TRBV12-4	TRBJ2-4	TGTGCCAGCAGTTCGGGACAGGACCGACGAGGGCAGTACTTC	CASSSGQDRRGQYF
.	.	TRBV2	TRBJ2-7	TGTGCCAGCAGTGGGACTCGGCCCCAGTACTTC	CASSGTRPQYF
few	TRBD2	TRBV6-6	TRBJ2-7	TGTGCCAGCAGTTACGTGGTGACTAGCGGGGGATACGAGCAGTACTTC	CASSYVVTSGGYEQYF
.	.	TRBV7-9	TRBJ2-5	TGTGCCAGCAGCCCCGGACGGTCCTACGAGCGGTACTTC	CASSPGRSYERYF
few	TRBD1	TRBV7-2	TRBJ1-5	TGTGCCAGCAGCCCCAGGGGGCTTCGTGATCAGCCCCAGCATTTT	CASSPRGLRDQPQHF
few	.	TRBV24-1	TRBJ2-1	TGTGCCACCAGCGACTGGGCCGGGGAGCCCCACAATGAGCAGTTCTTC	CATSDWAGEPHNEQFF
.	.	TRBV12-5	TRBJ1-5	TGTGCTAGTGGTTTGAACAGGGTCAATCAGCCCCAGCATTTT	CASGLNRVNQPQHF
few	TRBD2	TRBV25-1	TRBJ2-5	TGTGCCAGCAGTAAGGGTAGACTAGCGGGAGGAGAGACCCAGTACTTC	CASSKGRLAGGETQYF
.	.	TRBV7-9	TRBJ2-2	TGTGCCAGCAGTTCCATAGCGGTGCCGAACACCGGGGAGCTGTTTTTT	CASSSIAVPNTGELFF
few	.	TRBV2	TRBJ2-3	TGTGCCACCTCTTATTTGGATACGCAGTATTTT	CATSYLDTQYF
.	.	TRBV27	TRBJ2-1	TGTGCCAGCGGACCCGCGGGGGCCTCCTACAATGAGCAGTTCTTC	CASGPAGASYNEQFF
many	.	TRBV7-6	TRBJ2-1	TGTGCCAGCATCCCGGGGCGGGTACAGGATGAGCAGTTCTTC	CASIPGRVQDEQFF
few	.	TRBV7-9	TRBJ2-6	TGTGCCAGCAGCTTACTGGGAACCGGGGCCAACGTCCTGACTTTC	CASSLLGTGANVLTF
many	.	TRBV20-1	TRBJ2-3	TGCAGTGCTAAAGAGGGTCACGCCACAGATACGCAGTATTTT	CSAKEGHATDTQYF
many	.	TRBV6-1	TRBJ1-2	TGTGCCAGCAAACGTGAGAGTTCTAACTATGGCTACACCTTC	CASKRESSNYGYTF
.	TRBD1	TRBV2	TRBJ1-1	TGTGCCACCACCCGACAGGGAATGACTGAAGCTTTCTTT	CATTRQGMTEAFF
many	.	TRBV12-3/TRBV12-4	TRBJ2-1	TGTGCCAGCAGGAACTCCCGTGCCTACAATGAGCAGTTCTTC	CASRNSRAYNEQFF
few	.	TRBV5-1	TRBJ1-4	TGCGTCAGCAGCTGGAACCAGGGATTGACTAATGAAAAACTGTTTTTT	CVSSWNQGLTNEKLFF
.	.	TRBV15	TRBJ2-7	TGTGCCACCACTATGGGTGTTCGGGATCTAGCCTACGAGCAGTACTTC	CATTMGVRDLAYEQYF
many	.	TRBV27	TRBJ2-5	TGTGCCAGCAGTTTATCGATCGGACTTATGGAGACCCAGTACTTC	CASSLSIGLMETQYF
.	TRBD1	TRBV20-1	TRBJ1-1	TGCAGTGCTAGAGATCCGGACAGGGGGTACACTGAAGCTTTCTTT	CSARDPDRGYTEAFF
.	TRBD1	TRBV7-9	TRBJ2-5	TGTGCCAGCAACGCCCGACAGGGAATCGAGACCCAGTACTTC	CASNARQGIETQYF
few	.	TRBV20-1	TRBJ2-1	TGCAGTGCTACCCCAGGGGGTAGCGGGGCGTATGAGCAGTTCTTC	CSATPGGSGAYEQFF
few	TRBD1	TRBV7-9	TRBJ2-7	TGTGCCAGCAGCCCCGGGACAGGGACCGGCGAGCAGTACTTC	CASSPGTGTGEQYF
.	.	TRBV21-1	TRBJ2-1	TGTGTCAGCAGCAAAGAGGTTTTCGATAGCGTAACCTACAATGAGCAGTTCTTC	CVSSKEVFDSVTYNEQFF
.	TRBD2	TRBV5-1	TRBJ2-1	TGCGCCAGCAGCTTCGGCGGGGCGGGGGACCCTCGGGGATACAATGAGCAGTTCTTC	CASSFGGAGDPRGYNEQFF
.	TRBD1	TRBV6-5	TRBJ1-6	TGTGCCAGCAGTTACCAGACGACAGGGAAATCACCCCCCCACTTT	CASSYQTTGKSPPHF
many	TRBD1	TRBV20-1	TRBJ2-7	TGCAGTGCTAAGAGCGTACAGGGGCTAGAAGACGAGCAGTACTTC	CSAKSVQGLEDEQYF
.	.	TRBV28	TRBJ1-1	TGTGCCAGCAGTTCACACAGGGAAGGCACTGAAGCTTTCTTT	CASSSHREGTEAFF
.	TRBD1	TRBV6-1	TRBJ2-5	TGTGCCAGCAGACACAGGGGCTCCCAAGAGACCCAGTACTTC	CASRHRGSQETQYF
.	.	TRBV7-9	TRBJ2-3	TGTGCCAGCAGCTTATTTGGGGGGCGCGCAGATACGCAGTATTTT	CASSLFGGRADTQYF
.	TRBD1	TRBV6-6	TRBJ1-2	TGTGCCAGCAGTTACTCCCCGGGACAGGGCTTCTATGGCTACACCTTC	CASSYSPGQGFYGYTF
once	TRBD1	TRBV2	TRBJ1-2	TGTGCCAGCAGGATCGACAGGGAGGTCGGCTACACCTTC	CASRIDREVGYTF
many	TRBD1	TRBV29-1	TRBJ2-7	TGCAGCGTTGAATTGACAGGGCGCGGTTACGAGCAGTACTTC	CSVELTGRGYEQYF